This T cell receptor beta chain is drawn from a study of cytomegalovirus exposure and HLA in healthy donors. Both 60 Vbeta primers and 13 Jbeta primers went into the PCR. The method was immunoSEQ multiplex PCR; TCRdb's version includes in-frame clones alone and lacks a portion of them. This table holds under 200,000 clones, more than 9.5% found once. Study conclusions and caveats: Analyses of presence/absence relied on an assumption of roughly uniform sequencing depth across donors. A few chains tied to CMV proved CMV antigen-specific in vitro.

The CDR3 loop spans 12 amino acids. V lost 8 bases and J 4 bases, leaving 9 bases between the germline ends. CDR1 is MDHEN and CDR2 is SYDVKM in the germline V gene. Only a few counts were recorded for this clone. Its antigen remains unidentified. The sample was PBMCs. The source is a man aged 45 to 65 in good health and CMV-seropositive. The rearrangement joins TRBV28 to TRBJ1-5; D call uncertain. The CDR3 region is CASLSGNQPQHF. The CDR3 DNA follows: TGTGCCAGCCTTTCAGGAAATCAGCCCCAGCATTTT.